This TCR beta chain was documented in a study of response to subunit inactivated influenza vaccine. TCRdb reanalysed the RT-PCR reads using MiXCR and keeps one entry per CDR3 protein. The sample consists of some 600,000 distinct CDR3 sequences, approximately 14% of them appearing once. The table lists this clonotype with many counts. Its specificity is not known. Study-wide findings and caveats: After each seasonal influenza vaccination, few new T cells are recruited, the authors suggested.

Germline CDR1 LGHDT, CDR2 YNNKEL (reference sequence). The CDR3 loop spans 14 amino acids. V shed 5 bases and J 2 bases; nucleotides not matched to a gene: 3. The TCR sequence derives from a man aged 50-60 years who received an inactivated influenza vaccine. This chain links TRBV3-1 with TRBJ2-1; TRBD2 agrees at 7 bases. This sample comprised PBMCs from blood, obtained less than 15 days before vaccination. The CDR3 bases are TGTGCCAGCAGCAATGGACTAGCCTACAATGAGCAGTTCTTC. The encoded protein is CASSNGLAYNEQFF.